One sample yielded the 6 T cell receptor beta chains listed below, sequenced in a study of molecular identifiers for immune sequencing clone quantification. TCRdb itself ran the PCR reads through MiXCR, one entry per CDR3 protein. The data show tens of thousands of distinct CDR3 sequences, with under 25% seen just once and 0.85% to 1.2% held by the top ten. Specimen: naive CD8+ T cells from blood, with Jurkat cell RNA spiked in. As for subset: FACS-sorted CD8+CD4-CCR7+CD45RA+ naive T cells. The receptor source for this set is a human donor in good health. Some libraries in this study had Jurkat cell RNA spiked in.

V and J are TRBV27 and TRBJ2-7, with 15 positions matching TRBD2. V dropped 6 bases and J dropped 8; count of bases not matched to a gene: 11. Germline CDR1 reads MNHEY; CDR2 reads SMNVEV (reference sequence). This CDR3 comprises 16 residues. The CDR3 loop reads CASSPILGLAGGKQYF. Written as DNA, the CDR3 is TGTGCCAGCAGCCCAATATTGGGACTAGCGGGAGGTAAGCAGTACTTC.

Ten or more counts support this clonotype. This rearrangement joins TRBV5-1 to TRBJ2-7; the D is unclear. Trimming stripped 5 bases from V and 0 bases from J, with 12 bases between. Germline CDR1 is SGHRS and CDR2 is YFSETQ. The CDR3 is 14 amino acids. CDR3 coding DNA: TGCGCCAGCAGTTGGACGGTTTCCTCCTACGAGCAGTACTTC. Amino acids: CASSWTVSSYEQYF.

Of note for this clonotype: This may be a read error, as it is one base from a much larger clone. Here the CDR3 omits its conserved ending phenylalanine or tryptophan, so a read error is the likely source. The CDR3 here is CASSSFTGLDEKLFS. CDR3 in DNA: TGTGCCAGCAGTTCGTTCACAGGGCTGGATGAAAAACTGTTTTCT. This rearrangement joins TRBV27 to TRBJ1-4; the D gene is possibly TRBD1 (6 bases). The V gene's germline CDR1 is MNHEY and CDR2 SMNVEV (reference sequence). Trimming took off 4 bases at V and 6 bases at J, with 15 bases between the two ends. CDR3 length: 15 residues.

There are a few counts of this clonotype. The V and J genes are TRBV11-2 and TRBJ1-1; D not certain. V lost 7 bases and J 5 bases, leaving 20 bases between the germline ends. The CDR3 sequence is 15 residues long. From germline, CDR1 is SGHAT and CDR2 FQNNGV. The CDR3 spells CASTYGGGWLTEAFF. The CDR3 nucleotides are TGTGCCAGCACCTATGGCGGAGGGTGGTTGACTGAAGCTTTCTTT. Full variable domain (remainder filled in from reference TRBV11-2 and TRBJ1-1): EAGVAQSPRYKIIEKRQSVAFWCNPISGHATLYWYQQILGQGPKLLIQFQNNGVVDDSQLPKDRFSAERLKGVDSTLKIQPAKLEDSAVYLCASTYGGGWLTEAFFGQGTRLTVV.

Only a few counts were recorded for this clonotype. The chain couples TRBV10-3 to TRBJ1-1; the D is unclear. The ends were cut back, 6 bases at V and 0 bases at J, with 8 bases in the middle. In germline, CDR1 is ENHRY, CDR2 SYGVKD. CDR3 length equals 13 residues. CDR3: CAIRDGMNTEAFF. CDR3 nucleotide sequence: TGTGCCATCAGGGACGGCATGAACACTGAAGCTTTCTTT.

Remarks on this clonotype: A clone one base away is much larger, so this may be a read error. The V gene is TRBV11-2, the J gene TRBJ2-3; D is tentatively TRBD1 or TRBD2 (5 bases each). The CDR3 runs to 12 residues. Germline V gene lookup returns CDR1 SGHAT and CDR2 FQNNGV. CDR3 loop: CASSLGDDTRYF. The CDR3 bases are TGTGCCAGCAGCTTGGGGGACGATACGCGGTATTTT.